This TCR beta chain comes out of a study of blood T cell repertoires in COVID-19. Background on the study: Whether acute or convalescent, the COVID-19 samples came from the United States, Italy and Spain.

The CDR3 is 12 amino acids. The germline gives CDR1 SGDLS, CDR2 YYNGEE. The V and J ends lost 4 bases and 2 bases respectively, with 3 bases between them. In the original processing: Researchers report that nucleated cell counts were estimated from reference gene primer amplification. Clones were sequenced by immunoSEQ multiplex PCR, and TCRdb holds only the in-frame ones, with some missing. V, J and clone size are taken as reported in that table, and D and trimming were inferred from the DNA itself. The table lists some 120,000 clones, 81% of them singletons. The sequenced sample consisted of peripheral blood. The rearrangement uses TRBV9 and TRBJ2-2; D gene uncertain. This receptor was identified in a man aged 25 to 40 with COVID-19, enrolled during active disease. Here the CDR3 reads CASSPNTGELFF. The DNA of the CDR3 is TGTGCCAGCAGCCCTAACACCGGGGAGCTGTTTTTT. Based on the CDR3 plus reference TRBV9 and TRBJ2-2, the full variable domain is DSGVTQTPKHLITATGQRVTLRCSPRSGDLSVYWYQQSLDQGLQFLIQYYNGEERAKGNILERFSAQQFPDLHSELNLSSLELGDSALYFCASSPNTGELFFGEGSRLTVL.